A single sample is the source of the 23 T cell receptor beta chains below, sequenced in a study of radiotherapy plus CTLA-4 blockade in lung cancer. Produced via immunoSEQ multiplex PCR; TCRdb's table is partial and in-frame only. The profile covers about 98,000 clones, with about 81% appearing a single time and approximately 3.7% taken by the ten largest. The specimen was peripheral blood, collected from a patient treated with radiotherapy plus ipilimumab. These receptor sequences come from a human donor with non-small cell lung cancer who had a partial response to radiotherapy plus ipilimumab.

A note on this clone: This sequence may be a read error, since a much larger clone differs from it by one base. The same CDR3 is also encoded by other DNA sequences in this sample. The CDR3 loop is CASSYSIDEQYF. DNA for the CDR3: TGTGCCAGCAGTTACTCTATAGACGAGCAGTACTTC. The chain carries TRBV6-6 and TRBJ2-7; D remains ambiguous. Deletions cut 0 bases from V and 5 bases from J, with 5 bases between. Germline V gives CDR1 MNHNY, CDR2 SVGAGI (reference sequence). This CDR3 contains 12 residues.

The chain links TRBV7-7 to TRBJ2-3; D is undetermined. The V gene's germline CDR1 is SSHAT and CDR2 FNYEAQ (reference sequence). V gave up 5 bases and J gave up 1 base, with 7 bases separating them. This CDR3 comprises 13 residues. CDR3 coding DNA: TGTGCCAGCAGCGTAACAGGCACAGATACGCAGTATTTT. It encodes CASSVTGTDTQYF.

This chain connects TRBV5-1 to TRBJ2-5; 9 bases align to TRBD2. The CDR3 loop spans 13 amino acids. V was pared by 6 bases and J by 3 bases, with 3 bases of the junction left unmatched. Germline CDR1 reads SGHRS; CDR2 reads YFSETQ. The CDR3 DNA sequence: TGCGCCAGCACTCTAGCGGGAAAAGAGACCCAGTACTTC. The encoded protein is CASTLAGKETQYF.

This clone was seen a few times. The V call is TRBV6-5, the J call TRBJ2-1, with no clear D. CDR1 MNHEY and CDR2 SVGAGI come from the germline V gene. This CDR3 region has 12 residues. V was shortened by 5 bases and J by 9 bases, with 11 bases between the two germline ends. The CDR3 sequence is CASSEERSEQFF. Here the CDR3 DNA reads TGTGCCAGCAGTGAAGAGCGTAGTGAGCAGTTCTTC.

This clone has more than one count but fewer than ten. The V gene is TRBV5-4, the J gene TRBJ2-7, with 15 nucleotides matching TRBD2. The V and J ends lost 3 bases and 6 bases, in that order; junction bases with no gene match: 7. The CDR3 sequence is 16 residues long. Germline assignment: CDR1 SGHNT and CDR2 YYREEE (reference sequence). The CDR3 is CASSSQAGLAGGEQYF. The CDR3 nucleotides are TGTGCCAGCAGCTCTCAGGCGGGACTAGCGGGAGGCGAGCAGTACTTC.

The rearrangement uses TRBV5-1 and TRBJ1-5; 7 nucleotides agree with TRBD1. The CDR3 extends over 15 amino acids. Germline V gives CDR1 SGHRS, CDR2 YFSETQ. Trimming at V came to 4 bases and at J to 6 bases, leaving 10 bases not matched to a gene. CDR3 protein: CASSLNDRVRQPQHF. Here the CDR3 DNA reads TGCGCCAGCAGCCTAAACGACAGGGTGCGTCAGCCCCAGCATTTT.

V and J are TRBV18 and TRBJ2-2; maybe TRBD1 (6 bases). The CDR3 runs to 15 residues. V was shortened by 2 bases and J by 5 bases, with 12 bases between the two germline ends. From germline, CDR1 is KGHSH and CDR2 LQKENI. The CDR3 sequence: CASSPRETGTGELFF. CDR3 bases: TGTGCCAGCTCACCAAGGGAAACAGGGACCGGGGAGCTGTTTTTT.

The table lists this clone with a count of one. Distinct nucleotide sequences in the sample also encode this CDR3. V and J are TRBV6-5 and TRBJ1-1; possible D gene TRBD1, 5 bases. The length of the CDR3 is 15 residues. Looked up from germline, CDR1 is MNHEY and CDR2 is SVGAGI. V was shortened by 0 bases and J by 4 bases, with 12 bases between the two germline ends. The CDR3, as DNA: TGTGCCAGCAGTTACTCCCGCCAGGGAGGCACTGAAGCTTTCTTT. Residues: CASSYSRQGGTEAFF.

This clone is a singleton in its sample. This sequence joins TRBV7-3 and TRBJ2-1; 8 bases are shared with TRBD2. CDR3 size: 15 residues. The V gene's germline CDR1 is SGHTA and CDR2 FQGTGA. V gave up 5 bases and J gave up 4 bases; unmatched junction bases: 7. In DNA, the CDR3 is TGTGCCAGCAGCAAAGGGACTAGTATATACAATGAGCAGTTCTTC. Amino acid sequence: CASSKGTSIYNEQFF.

The chain is built from TRBV2 and TRBJ2-2; D gene uncertain. CDR3 length equals 11 residues. The V gene lost 8 bases and the J gene lost 8 bases, with 9 bases spanning the gap. Germline lookup yields CDR1 SNHLY and CDR2 FYNNEI. CDR3 nucleotide sequence: TGTGCCAGCCGGGTTAAAGGGGAGCTGTTTTTT. Amino acids: CASRVKGELFF. The full variable domain, completed using reference TRBV2 and TRBJ2-2, is EPEVTQTPSHQVTQMGQEVILRCVPISNHLYFYWYRQILGQKVEFLVSFYNNEISEKSEIFDDQFSVERPDGSNFTLKIRSTKLEDSAMYFCASRVKGELFFGEGSRLTVL.

The chain employs TRBV2 and TRBJ1-1, with D maybe TRBD1 (5 bases). Looked up from germline, CDR1 is SNHLY and CDR2 is FYNNEI. The CDR3 contains 12 residues. The V end was cut by 7 bases, the J end by 1 base, with 7 bases between. The DNA for the CDR3 is TGTGCCAGCAATCAGGGGAACACTGAAGCTTTCTTT. Amino acid sequence: CASNQGNTEAFF.

V is TRBV11-2 and J is TRBJ1-2; a weak D match, TRBD1 (5 bases). The length of the CDR3 is 13 residues. Germline V CDR1 and CDR2: SGHAT, FQNNGV. V lost 1 base and J lost 7, with 10 bases in between. This CDR3 reads CASSLAGVAGYTF. CDR3 DNA sequence: TGTGCCAGCAGCTTAGCGGGGGTTGCTGGCTACACCTTC.

A few counts support this clone. The genes are TRBV7-9 and TRBJ1-5; the match to TRBD1 covers 7 bases. CDR1 is SEHNR, CDR2 FQNEAQ, per germline (reference sequence). CDR3 size: 14 residues. V was pared by 4 bases and J by 2 bases, with 2 bases of the junction left unmatched. CDR3 protein: CASSSDRGNQPQHF. CDR3 coding DNA: TGTGCCAGCAGCTCCGACAGGGGCAATCAGCCCCAGCATTTT.

The chain uses TRBV19 and TRBJ1-2; no reliable D call. The V end lost 5 bases, the J end lost 6 bases, and 16 bases lay between the germline ends. Germline lookup yields CDR1 LNHDA and CDR2 SQIVND (reference sequence). The CDR3 is made up of 14 amino acids. CDR3 sequence reads: CASSAPGRNNGYTF. The CDR3 DNA follows: TGTGCCAGTAGTGCCCCGGGTCGGAATAATGGCTACACCTTC. Variable domain in full (rest from reference TRBV19 and TRBJ1-2): DGGITQSPKYLFRKEGQNVTLSCEQNLNHDAMYWYRQDPGQGLRLIYYSQIVNDFQKGDIAEGYSVSREKKESFPLTVTSAQKNPTAFYLCASSAPGRNNGYTFGSGTRLTVV.

The rearrangement uses TRBV6-4 and TRBJ2-1; weak D call: TRBD2 (5 bases). Germline lookup yields CDR1 MRHNA and CDR2 SNTAGT. V was shortened by 2 bases and J by 4 bases, with 12 bases between the two germline ends. This CDR3 contains 15 residues. In DNA form, the CDR3 reads TGTGCCAGCAGTGACGGGCCTAGCTTATACAATGAGCAGTTCTTC. It translates to CASSDGPSLYNEQFF.

The chain has TRBV4-1 and TRBJ2-7, with TRBD1 matching 9 bases. This CDR3 is 16 amino acids long. From germline, CDR1 is MGHRA and CDR2 YSYEKL. The J segment lost 2 bases and the V segment lost 2 bases, leaving 7 bases of the junction unmatched. The CDR3 sequence: CASSQIQGARPYEQYF. The CDR3 nucleotides read TGCGCCAGCAGCCAAATACAGGGGGCCAGACCCTACGAGCAGTACTTC.

This rearrangement joins TRBV19 to TRBJ1-5; D is uncertain. Trimming took off 10 bases at V and 5 bases at J, with 18 bases between the two ends. CDR1 and CDR2 from the germline V gene are LNHDA and SQIVND (reference sequence). This CDR3 is 14 amino acids long. CDR3 bases: TGTGCCACCACCCGGGATCCCTTGTATCAGCCCCAGCATTTT. This translates into CATTRDPLYQPQHF.

The CDR3: CATSSGNTIYF. Written as DNA, the CDR3 is TGTGCCACTAGCTCTGGAAACACCATATATTTT. This chain links TRBV28 with TRBJ1-3; D gene unclear. The ends were cut back, 10 bases at V and 0 bases at J, with 4 bases in the middle. CDR3 length: 11 amino acids. Germline V gene lookup returns CDR1 MDHEN and CDR2 SYDVKM.

This clone appeared a single time. V and J are TRBV7-2 and TRBJ1-2; 11 bases fit TRBD1. This CDR3 region has 14 residues. Per germline, CDR1 SGHTA and CDR2 FQGNSA. J was trimmed by 7 bases and V by 6 bases; bases with no gene match: 7. CDR3 amino acids: CASSPGTGGIGYTF. In nucleotides, the CDR3 is TGTGCCAGCAGTCCTGGGACAGGGGGAATTGGCTACACCTTC.

A single count supports this clone. The rearrangement links TRBV27 to TRBJ2-3; 14 nucleotides line up with TRBD2. CDR1 and CDR2 (germline): MNHEY, SMNVEV (reference sequence). CDR3 length: 19 residues. The V gene end was trimmed by 3 bases and the J gene end by 3 bases; junction bases not matched to a gene: 11. This CDR3 is CASSFPTSGRALVTDTQYF. The CDR3 nucleotides are TGTGCCAGCAGTTTCCCGACTAGCGGGAGGGCCTTGGTAACAGATACGCAGTATTTT.

The genes are TRBV14 and TRBJ2-2; 8 positions agree with TRBD1. From germline, CDR1 is SGHDN and CDR2 FVKESK. The V segment lost 4 bases and the J segment 3 bases; nucleotides outside the gene matches: 7. The CDR3 has 16 residues. The CDR3 nucleotides are TGTGCCAGCAGCCCGCCCGGGACAGGATACACCGGGGAGCTGTTTTTT. Its protein is CASSPPGTGYTGELFF. Combining the CDR3 with reference TRBV14 and TRBJ2-2 gives the whole variable domain EAGVTQFPSHSVIEKGQTVTLRCDPISGHDNLYWYRRVMGKEIKFLLHFVKESKQDESGMPNNRFLAERTGGTYSTLKVQPAELEDSGVYFCASSPPGTGYTGELFFGEGSRLTVL.

The chain uses TRBV9 and TRBJ2-2; possibly TRBD1 for D (7 bases). The CDR3 has 15 amino acids. Per the germline V gene, CDR1 is SGDLS and CDR2 is YYNGEE. V dropped 3 bases and J dropped 4 bases, with 13 bases sitting between them. The CDR3 sequence: CASSARQGGTGELFF. CDR3 in DNA: TGTGCCAGCAGCGCTAGACAGGGAGGCACCGGGGAGCTGTTTTTT.

This chain links TRBV5-6 with TRBJ1-1; 9 bases agree with TRBD1. This CDR3 region has 13 residues. With V trimmed by 2 bases and J by 9 bases, 5 bases remained unmatched. CDR1 is SGHDT and CDR2 is YYEEEE in the germline V gene. CDR3 residues: CASSFRQGVQAFF. DNA for the CDR3: TGTGCCAGCAGCTTCCGACAGGGGGTTCAAGCTTTCTTT.